This TCR beta chain appears in the sequencing data of a study of cytomegalovirus exposure and HLA in healthy donors. Findings of the study overall: CMV antigen specificity was confirmed in vitro for a few CMV-associated chains.

Trimming cost V 4 bases and J 8 bases; bases outside gene matches: 7. The CDR3 has 14 amino acids. Germline V gene data show CDR1 as SGHRS and CDR2 as YFSETQ. PCR was performed using 60 Vbeta and 13 Jbeta primers. Repertoires were generated with immunoSEQ multiplex PCR, while TCRdb's copy carries only in-frame clones and drops some. The table shows 140,000 or so clones, with roughly 80% occurring only once. As regards this clone: The target antigen is unknown.

The clonotype was recovered from a woman under 40 in good health and CMV-seronegative. The rearrangement uses TRBV5-1 and TRBJ1-4; TRBD1 agrees at 8 bases. Sequencing was performed on PBMCs. Here the CDR3 reads CASSTGQGGEKLFF. CDR3 in DNA: TGCGCCAGCAGCACCGGACAGGGTGGAGAAAAACTGTTTTTT.